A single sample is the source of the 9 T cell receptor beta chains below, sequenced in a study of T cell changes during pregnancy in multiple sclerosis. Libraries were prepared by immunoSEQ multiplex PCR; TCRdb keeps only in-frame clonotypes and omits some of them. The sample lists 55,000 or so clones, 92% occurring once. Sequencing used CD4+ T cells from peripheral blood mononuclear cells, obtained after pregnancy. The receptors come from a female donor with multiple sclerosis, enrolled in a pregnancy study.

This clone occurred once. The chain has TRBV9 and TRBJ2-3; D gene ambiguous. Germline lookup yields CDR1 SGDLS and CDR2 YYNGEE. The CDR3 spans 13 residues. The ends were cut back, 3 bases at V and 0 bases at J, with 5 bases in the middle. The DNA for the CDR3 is TGTGCCAGCAGCGAACAGAGCACAGATACGCAGTATTTT. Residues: CASSEQSTDTQYF. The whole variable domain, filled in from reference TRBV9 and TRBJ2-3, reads DSGVTQTPKHLITATGQRVTLRCSPRSGDLSVYWYQQSLDQGLQFLIQYYNGEERAKGNILERFSAQQFPDLHSELNLSSLELGDSALYFCASSEQSTDTQYFGPGTRLTVL.

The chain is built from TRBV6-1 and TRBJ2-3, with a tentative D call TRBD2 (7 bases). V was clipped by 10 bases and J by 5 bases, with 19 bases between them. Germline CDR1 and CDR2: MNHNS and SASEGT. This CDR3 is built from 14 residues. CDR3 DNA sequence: TGTGCCAACCTAGGGGGGGCCCGGGGAGATACGCAGTATTTT. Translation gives CANLGGARGDTQYF.

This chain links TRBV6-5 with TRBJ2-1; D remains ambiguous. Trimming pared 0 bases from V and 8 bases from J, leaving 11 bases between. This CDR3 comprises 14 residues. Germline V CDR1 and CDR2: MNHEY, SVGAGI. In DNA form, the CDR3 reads TGTGCCAGCAGTTACTCGATCGGGTGGGATGAGCAGTTCTTC. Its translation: CASSYSIGWDEQFF.

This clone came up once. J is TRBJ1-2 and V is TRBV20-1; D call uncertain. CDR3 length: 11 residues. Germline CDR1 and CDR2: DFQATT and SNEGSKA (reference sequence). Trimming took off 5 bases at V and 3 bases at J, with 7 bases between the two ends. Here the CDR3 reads CSAGLDYGYTF. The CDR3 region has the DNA TGCAGTGCTGGGCTGGACTATGGCTACACCTTC.

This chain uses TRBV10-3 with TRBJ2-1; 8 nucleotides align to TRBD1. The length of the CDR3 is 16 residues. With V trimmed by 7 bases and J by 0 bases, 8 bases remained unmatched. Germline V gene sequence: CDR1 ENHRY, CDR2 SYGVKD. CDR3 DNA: TGTGCCATCACTAAGGGACAGGCTAGCTCCTACAATGAGCAGTTCTTC. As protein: CAITKGQASSYNEQFF.

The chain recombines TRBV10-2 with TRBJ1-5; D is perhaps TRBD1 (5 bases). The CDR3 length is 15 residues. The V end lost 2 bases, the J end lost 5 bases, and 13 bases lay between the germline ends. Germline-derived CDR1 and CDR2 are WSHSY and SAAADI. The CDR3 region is CASSEQGLVDQPQHF. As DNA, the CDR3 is TGCGCCAGCAGTGAGCAGGGTTTGGTGGATCAGCCCCAGCATTTT.

The chain's CDR3 is CASSLGTGAIYEQYF. The CDR3 nucleotides are TGTGCCAGCAGCTTGGGGACAGGGGCCATCTACGAGCAGTACTTC. The V gene is TRBV7-2, the J gene TRBJ2-7; 10 nucleotides match TRBD1. The CDR3 runs 15 residues. After removal of 3 bases from V and 3 bases from J, the junction contained 5 bases not matched to a gene. The germline V gene encodes CDR1 SGHTA and CDR2 FQGNSA. Complete variable domain (other parts from reference TRBV7-2 and TRBJ2-7): GAGVSQSPSNKVTEKGKDVELRCDPISGHTALYWYRQSLGQGLEFLIYFQGNSAPDKSGLPSDRFSAERTGGSVSTLTIQRTQQEDSAVYLCASSLGTGAIYEQYFGPGTRLTVT.

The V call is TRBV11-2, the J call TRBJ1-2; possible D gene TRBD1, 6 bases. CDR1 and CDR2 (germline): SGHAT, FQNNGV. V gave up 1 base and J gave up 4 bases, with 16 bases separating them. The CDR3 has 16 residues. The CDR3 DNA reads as TGTGCCAGCAGCTTAGCAGGGGCCCATGGAAGCTATGGCTACACCTTC. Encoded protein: CASSLAGAHGSYGYTF.

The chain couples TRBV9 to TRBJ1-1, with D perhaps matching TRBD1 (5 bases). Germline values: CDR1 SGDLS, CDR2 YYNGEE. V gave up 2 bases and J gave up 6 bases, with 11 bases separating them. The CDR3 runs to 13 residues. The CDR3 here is CASSVRGEAEAFF. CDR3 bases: TGTGCCAGCAGCGTTCGGGGGGAGGCTGAAGCTTTCTTT.